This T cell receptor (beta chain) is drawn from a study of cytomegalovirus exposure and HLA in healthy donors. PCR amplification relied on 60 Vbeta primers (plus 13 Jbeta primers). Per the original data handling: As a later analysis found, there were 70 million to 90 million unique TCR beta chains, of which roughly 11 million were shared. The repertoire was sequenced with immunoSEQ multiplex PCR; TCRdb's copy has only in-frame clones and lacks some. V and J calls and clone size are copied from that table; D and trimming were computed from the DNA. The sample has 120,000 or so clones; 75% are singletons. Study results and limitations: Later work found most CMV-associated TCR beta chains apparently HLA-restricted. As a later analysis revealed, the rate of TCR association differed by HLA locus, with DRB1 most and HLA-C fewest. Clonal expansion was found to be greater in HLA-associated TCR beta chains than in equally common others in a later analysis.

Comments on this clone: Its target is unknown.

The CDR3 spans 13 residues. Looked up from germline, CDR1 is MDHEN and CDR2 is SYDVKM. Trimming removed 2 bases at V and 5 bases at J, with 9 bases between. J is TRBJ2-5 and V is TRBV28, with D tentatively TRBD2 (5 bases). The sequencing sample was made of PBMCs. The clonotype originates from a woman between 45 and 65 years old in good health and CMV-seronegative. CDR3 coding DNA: TGTGCCAGCAGTTTAGAGGGTTCGGAGACCCAGTACTTC. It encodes CASSLEGSETQYF.